The 22 T cell receptor beta chains listed next were all sequenced from one sample in a study of shared clonotypes between healthy human individuals. Measured with immunoSEQ multiplex PCR; TCRdb has only the in-frame clones, and not every one. This repertoire shows roughly 700,000 clones, 90% found once; its top ten account for less than 40%. Sequenced input: memory CD8+ T cells from PBMCs. The subset is: CD45RO+ cells pooled with CCR7-negative TemRA cells. The receptors were sampled from a man between 18 and 35 years old in good health. Some clones in this sample may be carry-over from other donors' samples.

The J gene is TRBJ2-7, the V gene TRBV6-6; D ambiguous. The V end was cut by 5 bases, the J end by 6 bases, with 11 bases between. Germline V CDR1 and CDR2: MNHNY, SVGAGI (reference sequence). The CDR3 consists of 12 residues. The CDR3 here is CASSLEFSEQYF. The CDR3 DNA reads TGTGCCAGCAGTCTGGAGTTTTCCGAGCAGTACTTC.

The chain uses TRBV28 and TRBJ1-5; no clear D. Trimming took off 6 bases at V and 9 bases at J, with 15 bases between the two ends. CDR1 is MDHEN, CDR2 SYDVKM, per germline. This CDR3 comprises 13 residues. In DNA form, the CDR3 reads TGTGCCAGCAGGACGGACCGAGCTGGGCCCCAGCATTTT. Translation gives CASRTDRAGPQHF.

The rearrangement links TRBV7-9 to TRBJ2-5; TRBD2 matches 12 bases. Trimming cost V 5 bases and J 5 bases; bases outside gene matches: 6. The length of the CDR3 is 15 residues. CDR1 and CDR2 from the germline V gene are SEHNR and FQNEAQ (reference sequence). The CDR3 nucleotides are TGTGCCAGCAGCAGACTGACTAGCGGGAGTGAGACCCAGTACTTC. Residues: CASSRLTSGSETQYF.

The chain carries TRBV13 and TRBJ2-7; 8 bases line up with TRBD1. This CDR3 region has 14 residues. Trimming removed 4 bases from V and 1 base from J; junction bases left unmatched: 3. Germline V gene sequence: CDR1 PRHDT, CDR2 FYEKMQ (reference sequence). CDR3 residues: CASSWGDRSYEQYF. The CDR3 DNA reads TGTGCCAGCAGCTGGGGGGACAGGTCCTACGAGCAGTACTTC.

The chain combines TRBV7-9 with TRBJ2-2; 7 bases align to TRBD2. V gave up 5 bases and J gave up 7 bases; unmatched junction bases: 10. This CDR3 has 15 residues. Per the germline V gene, CDR1 is SEHNR and CDR2 is FQNEAQ (reference sequence). In DNA, the CDR3 is TGTGCCAGCAGCGGGGGGAGGGCCTCTGTCGGGGAGCTGTTTTTT. It translates to CASSGGRASVGELFF. The full variable domain, in which reference TRBV7-9 and TRBJ2-2 provide the parts outside the CDR3, is DTGVSQNPRHKITKRGQNVTFRCDPISEHNRLYWYRQTLGQGPEFLTYFQNEAQLEKSRLLSDRFSAERPKGSFSTLEIQRTEQGDSAMYLCASSGGRASVGELFFGEGSRLTVL.

V and J are TRBV7-2 and TRBJ2-1; D is possibly TRBD1 (5 bases). The V end lost 10 bases, the J end lost 4 bases, and 14 bases lay between the germline ends. CDR3 size: 13 residues. Germline loops: CDR1 SGHTA, CDR2 FQGNSA. CDR3 protein: CAIKDRMYNEQFF. DNA for the CDR3: TGTGCCATCAAAGACAGAATGTACAATGAGCAGTTCTTC.

V and J are TRBV28 and TRBJ2-6, with D maybe TRBD1 (5 bases). V was cut by 3 bases and J by 0 bases, with 6 bases left in between. Germline loops: CDR1 MDHEN, CDR2 SYDVKM. The CDR3 has 15 amino acids. CDR3 region: CASSLDTSGANVLTF. The CDR3 region has the DNA TGTGCCAGCAGTTTGGACACCTCTGGGGCCAACGTCCTGACTTTC.

V usage is TRBV2 and J usage is TRBJ2-7; D perhaps matches TRBD2 (5 bases). This CDR3 has 15 residues. The germline V gene has CDR1 SNHLY and CDR2 FYNNEI. The V and J ends lost 0 bases and 3 bases respectively, with 12 bases between them. The CDR3 here is CASSEAGEGYYEQYF. The CDR3 DNA sequence: TGTGCCAGCAGTGAAGCCGGCGAGGGATACTACGAGCAGTACTTC.

The genes are TRBV7-9 and TRBJ2-7, with 15 bases that match TRBD2. The CDR3 is made up of 18 amino acids. V gave up 8 bases and J gave up 1 base; unmatched junction bases: 12. CDR1 is SEHNR and CDR2 is FQNEAQ in the germline V gene (reference sequence). CDR3 sequence: CASEWGLAGGGMSYEQYF. The CDR3 DNA is TGTGCCAGCGAATGGGGACTAGCGGGAGGCGGCATGTCCTACGAGCAGTACTTC.

The CDR3 region is CASSPRTDYQETQYF. CDR3 DNA: TGTGCCAGCAGTCCCCGGACAGATTACCAAGAGACCCAGTACTTC. The V and J genes are TRBV27 and TRBJ2-5; the D gene is possibly TRBD1 (6 bases). Germline CDR1 and CDR2: MNHEY and SMNVEV (reference sequence). Between the trimmed V and J ends, which lost 5 bases and 0 bases, there was a span of 13 bases. CDR3 length: 15 residues.

J is TRBJ2-7 and V is TRBV9; TRBD2 agrees at 7 bases. V was clipped by 3 bases and J by 6 bases; unmatched bases: 15. Per the germline V gene, CDR1 is SGDLS and CDR2 is YYNGEE. This CDR3 region has 16 residues. The CDR3 loop reads CASSAGGSLQAAEQYF. The CDR3 bases are TGTGCCAGCAGCGCCGGCGGGAGTTTGCAGGCTGCCGAGCAGTACTTC.

The chain uses TRBV7-9 and TRBJ2-1; 8 bases fit TRBD2. The germline V gene has CDR1 SEHNR and CDR2 FQNEAQ (reference sequence). V shed 4 bases and J 13 bases; nucleotides not matched to a gene: 9. The CDR3 runs 13 residues. The CDR3, as DNA: TGTGCCAGCAGCTCCGCGGGCGGGAGGCCCCAGTTCTTC. It translates to CASSSAGGRPQFF.

This rearrangement joins TRBV6-6 to TRBJ2-1; 9 bases agree with TRBD2. The CDR3 contains 15 residues. Per the germline V gene, CDR1 is MNHNY and CDR2 is SVGAGI (reference sequence). The V segment lost 4 bases and the J segment 4 bases; nucleotides outside the gene matches: 5. The CDR3 protein is CASSSRTSVYNEQFF. For the CDR3, the DNA is TGTGCCAGCAGTTCCAGGACTAGCGTTTACAATGAGCAGTTCTTC.

The chain carries TRBV27 and TRBJ2-1, with 11 bases that match TRBD2. J was trimmed by 2 bases and V by 3 bases; bases with no gene match: 0. The CDR3 length is 15 residues. CDR1 MNHEY and CDR2 SMNVEV come from the germline V gene (reference sequence). The CDR3 loop reads CASSFSGRAYNEQFF. DNA of the CDR3: TGTGCCAGCAGTTTTAGCGGGAGGGCCTACAATGAGCAGTTCTTC.

V usage is TRBV6-5 and J usage is TRBJ2-7; 7 nucleotides line up with TRBD1. The CDR3 has 14 residues. CDR1 is MNHEY, CDR2 SVGAGI, per germline. Trimming cost V 5 bases and J 6 bases; bases outside gene matches: 10. The CDR3 DNA reads TGTGCCAGCAGTCCAGGGGGTGAACAGATCGAGCAGTACTTC. This encodes CASSPGGEQIEQYF.

The chain uses TRBV9 and TRBJ2-5, with D unresolved. The CDR3 extends over 14 amino acids. Trimming left V 3 bases short and J 2 bases short, with 11 bases between. From germline, CDR1 is SGDLS and CDR2 YYNGEE. CDR3 residues: CASSARTEQETQYF. In DNA form, the CDR3 reads TGTGCCAGCAGCGCCAGGACGGAGCAAGAGACCCAGTACTTC.

This clone was detected only a few times. Other nucleotide sequences from this sample produce the same CDR3. The chain employs TRBV28 and TRBJ1-1; perhaps TRBD1 as D (6 bases). The ends were cut back, 4 bases at V and 7 bases at J, with 13 bases in the middle. Germline V gene lookup returns CDR1 MDHEN and CDR2 SYDVKM. The CDR3 totals 13 residues. CDR3 in amino acids: CASSSKRQVEAFF. The CDR3, as DNA: TGTGCCAGCAGTTCCAAAAGACAGGTTGAAGCTTTCTTT.

The CDR3 region is CASSLLGPRERLEQYF. The CDR3 nucleotides are TGTGCCAGCAGTTTATTGGGTCCGCGGGAGAGGCTCGAGCAGTACTTC. The J gene is TRBJ2-7, the V gene TRBV27, with TRBD2 matching 7 bases. V was pared by 1 base and J by 6 bases, with 12 bases of the junction left unmatched. Looked up from germline, CDR1 is MNHEY and CDR2 is SMNVEV (reference sequence). The CDR3 runs to 16 residues.

The rearrangement links TRBV7-6 to TRBJ2-1; no clear D. CDR1 SGHVS and CDR2 FNYEAQ come from the germline V gene. This CDR3 is 15 amino acids long. V shed 1 base and J shed 3 bases, with 10 bases lying between them. The CDR3 is CASSLVDGVYNEQFF. The CDR3 bases are TGTGCCAGCAGCTTAGTGGACGGAGTCTACAATGAGCAGTTCTTC.

The V gene is TRBV7-8, the J gene TRBJ1-1; TRBD1 aligns across 8 bases. Germline CDR1 and CDR2: SGHVS and FQNEAQ. J gave up 0 bases and V 5 bases, and 5 bases lay outside the gene matches. This CDR3 is 15 amino acids long. CDR3 DNA sequence: TGTGCCAGCAGCCCCCGGACAGGGTTGAACACTGAAGCTTTCTTT. Amino acids: CASSPRTGLNTEAFF.

The chain recombines TRBV27 with TRBJ1-3; 7 nucleotides agree with TRBD1. This CDR3 has 15 residues. CDR1 and CDR2 from the germline V gene are MNHEY and SMNVEV (reference sequence). With 6 bases clipped from V and 0 bases from J, the junction kept 5 bases outside the gene matches. CDR3 DNA: TGTGCCAGCAGCCCAACAGGGGACTCTGGAAACACCATATATTTT. This codes for CASSPTGDSGNTIYF.

This sequence joins TRBV19 and TRBJ2-1, with TRBD1 matching 8 bases. The V segment lost 5 bases and the J segment 0 bases; nucleotides outside the gene matches: 6. Germline V CDR1 and CDR2: LNHDA, SQIVND (reference sequence). This CDR3 is 16 amino acids long. The CDR3 is CASSFRDRGSYNEQFF. The CDR3 DNA sequence: TGTGCCAGTAGTTTCCGCGACAGGGGCTCCTACAATGAGCAGTTCTTC.